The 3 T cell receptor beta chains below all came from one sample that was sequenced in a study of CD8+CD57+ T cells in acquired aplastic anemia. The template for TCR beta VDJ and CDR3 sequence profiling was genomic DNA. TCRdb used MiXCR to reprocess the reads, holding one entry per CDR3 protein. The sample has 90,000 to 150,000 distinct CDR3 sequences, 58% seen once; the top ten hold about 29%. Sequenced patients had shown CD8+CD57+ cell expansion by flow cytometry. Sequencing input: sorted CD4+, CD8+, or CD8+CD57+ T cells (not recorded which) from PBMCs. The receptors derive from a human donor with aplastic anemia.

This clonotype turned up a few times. The chain's CDR3 is CASTPWDLVGELFF. The CDR3 nucleotides are TGTGCCAGTACTCCCTGGGACCTCGTCGGGGAGCTGTTTTTT. The chain carries TRBV19 and TRBJ2-2; D may be TRBD1 or TRBD2 (5 bases each). The V end lost 7 bases, the J end lost 7 bases, and 16 bases lay between the germline ends. CDR1 is LNHDA and CDR2 is SQIVND in the germline V gene (reference sequence). The CDR3 has 14 residues.

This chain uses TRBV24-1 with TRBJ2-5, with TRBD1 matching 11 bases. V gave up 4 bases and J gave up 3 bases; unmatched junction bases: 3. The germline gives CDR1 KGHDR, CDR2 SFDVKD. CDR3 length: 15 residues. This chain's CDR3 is CATSEGTGGKETQYF. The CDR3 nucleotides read TGTGCCACCAGTGAGGGGACAGGGGGGAAAGAGACCCAGTACTTC.

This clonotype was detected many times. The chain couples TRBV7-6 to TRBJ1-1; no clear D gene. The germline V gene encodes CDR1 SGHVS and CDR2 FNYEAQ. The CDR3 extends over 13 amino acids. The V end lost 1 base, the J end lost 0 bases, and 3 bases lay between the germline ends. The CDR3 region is CASSLVLNTEAFF. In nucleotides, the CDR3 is TGTGCCAGCAGCTTAGTATTGAACACTGAAGCTTTCTTT. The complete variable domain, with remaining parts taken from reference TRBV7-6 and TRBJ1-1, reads GAGVSQSPRYKVTKRGQDVALRCDPISGHVSLYWYRQALGQGPEFLTYFNYEAQQDKSGLPNDRFSAERPEGSISTLTIQRTEQRDSAMYRCASSLVLNTEAFFGQGTRLTVV.